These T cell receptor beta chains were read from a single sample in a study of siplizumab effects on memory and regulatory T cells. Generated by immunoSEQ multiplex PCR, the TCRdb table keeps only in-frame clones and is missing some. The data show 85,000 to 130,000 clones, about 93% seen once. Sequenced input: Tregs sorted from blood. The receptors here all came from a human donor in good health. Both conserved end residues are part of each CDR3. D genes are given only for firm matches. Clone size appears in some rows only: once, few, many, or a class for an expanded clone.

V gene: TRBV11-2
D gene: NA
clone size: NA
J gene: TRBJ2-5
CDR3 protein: CASSLTAGIGETQYF
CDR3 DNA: TGTGCCAGCAGCTTGACAGCGGGTATTGGGGAGACCCAGTACTTC

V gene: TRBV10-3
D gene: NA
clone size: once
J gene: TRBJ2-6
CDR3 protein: CAIRVGGGANVLTF
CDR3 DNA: TGTGCCATCAGGGTAGGCGGTGGGGCCAACGTCCTGACTTTC

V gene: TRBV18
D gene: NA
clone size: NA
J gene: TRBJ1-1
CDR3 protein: CASSPLPPRGFF
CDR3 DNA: TGTGCCAGCTCACCACTCCCGCCAAGGGGATTCTTT

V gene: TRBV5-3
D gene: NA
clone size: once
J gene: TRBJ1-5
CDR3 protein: CARSSSNQPQHF
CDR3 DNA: TGTGCCAGAAGCTCGTCCAATCAGCCCCAGCATTTT

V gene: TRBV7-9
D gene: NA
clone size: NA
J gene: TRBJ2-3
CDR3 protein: CASSYTWGDTQYF
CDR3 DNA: TGTGCCAGCAGCTACACCTGGGGGGATACGCAGTATTTT

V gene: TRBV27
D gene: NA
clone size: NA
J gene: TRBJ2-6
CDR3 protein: CASSPTVRSGANVLTF
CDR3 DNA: TGTGCCAGCAGTCCAACAGTGCGCTCTGGGGCCAACGTCCTGACTTTC

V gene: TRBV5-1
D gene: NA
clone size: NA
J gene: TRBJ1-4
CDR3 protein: CASPPAIRGEKLFF
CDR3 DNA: TGCGCCAGCCCCCCGGCCATCCGCGGGGAAAAACTGTTTTTT

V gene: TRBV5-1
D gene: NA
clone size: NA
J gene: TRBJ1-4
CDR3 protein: CASSPPGTNEKLFF
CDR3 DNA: TGCGCCAGCAGCCCGCCGGGAACTAATGAAAAACTGTTTTTT

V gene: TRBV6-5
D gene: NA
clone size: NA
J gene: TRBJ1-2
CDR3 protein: CATRGIYGYTF
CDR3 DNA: TGTGCCACCAGGGGAATCTATGGCTACACCTTC

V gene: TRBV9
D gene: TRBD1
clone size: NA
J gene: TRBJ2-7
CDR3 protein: CASSPGQAYEQYF
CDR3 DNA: TGTGCCAGCAGCCCGGGACAGGCCTACGAGCAGTACTTC

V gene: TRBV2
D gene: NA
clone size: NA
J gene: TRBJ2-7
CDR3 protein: CASLGGDRWEQYF
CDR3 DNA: TGTGCCAGCCTGGGCGGGGACAGATGGGAGCAGTACTTC

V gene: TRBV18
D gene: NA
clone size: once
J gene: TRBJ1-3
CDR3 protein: CASSPSLPSGNTIYF
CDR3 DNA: TGTGCCAGCTCGCCAAGTCTGCCTTCTGGAAACACCATATATTTT

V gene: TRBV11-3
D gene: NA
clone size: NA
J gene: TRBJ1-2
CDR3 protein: CASSFMVNYGYTF
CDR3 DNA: TGTGCCAGCAGCTTTATGGTTAACTATGGCTACACCTTC

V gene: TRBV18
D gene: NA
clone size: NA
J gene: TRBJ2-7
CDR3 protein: CASSSGGASSYEQYF
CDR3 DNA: TGTGCCAGCTCTTCGGGGGGCGCAAGCTCCTACGAGCAGTACTTC

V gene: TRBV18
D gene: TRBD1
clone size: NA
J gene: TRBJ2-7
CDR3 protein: CASSPEDRVNEQYF
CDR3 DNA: TGTGCCAGCTCACCAGAGGACAGGGTCAACGAGCAGTACTTC

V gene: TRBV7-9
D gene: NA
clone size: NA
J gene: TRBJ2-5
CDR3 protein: CASSWGAETQYF
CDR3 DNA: TGTGCCAGCAGTTGGGGGGCGGAGACCCAGTACTTC

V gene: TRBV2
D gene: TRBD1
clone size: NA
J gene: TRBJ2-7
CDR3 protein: CASSPAGTGSYEQYF
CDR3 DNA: TGTGCCAGCAGTCCGGCCGGGACAGGGTCCTACGAGCAGTACTTC

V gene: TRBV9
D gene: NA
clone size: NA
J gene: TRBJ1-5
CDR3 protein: CASSVEGLNQPQHF
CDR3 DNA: TGTGCCAGCAGCGTAGAAGGGTTAAATCAGCCCCAGCATTTT

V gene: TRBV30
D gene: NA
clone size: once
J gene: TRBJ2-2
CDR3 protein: CASSWGGELFF
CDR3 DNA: TGTGCCTCATCGTGGGGCGGGGAGCTGTTTTTT

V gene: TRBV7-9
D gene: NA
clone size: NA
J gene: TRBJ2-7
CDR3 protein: CASSPSSPYEQYF
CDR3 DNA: TGTGCCAGCAGCCCGAGCAGTCCCTACGAGCAGTACTTC

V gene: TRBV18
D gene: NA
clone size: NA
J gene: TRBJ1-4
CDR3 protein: CASSPVKGLNEKLFF
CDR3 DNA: TGTGCCAGCTCACCAGTTAAGGGCCTTAATGAAAAACTGTTTTTT

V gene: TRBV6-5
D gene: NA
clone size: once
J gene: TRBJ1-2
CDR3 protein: CASSYSRLNYGYTF
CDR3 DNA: TGTGCCAGCAGTTACTCGCGTTTAAACTATGGCTACACCTTC